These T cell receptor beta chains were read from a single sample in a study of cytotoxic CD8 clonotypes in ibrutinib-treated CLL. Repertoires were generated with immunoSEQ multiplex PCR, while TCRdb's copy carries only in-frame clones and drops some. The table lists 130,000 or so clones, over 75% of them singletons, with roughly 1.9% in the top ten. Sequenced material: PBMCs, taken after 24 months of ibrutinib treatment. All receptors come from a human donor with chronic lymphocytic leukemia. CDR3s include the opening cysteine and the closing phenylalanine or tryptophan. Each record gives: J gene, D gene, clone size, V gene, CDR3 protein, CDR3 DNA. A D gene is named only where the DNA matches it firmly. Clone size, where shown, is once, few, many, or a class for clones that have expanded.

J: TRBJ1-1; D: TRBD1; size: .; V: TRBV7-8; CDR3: CASSLDRVWTEAFF; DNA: TGTGCCAGCAGCCTTGACAGGGTGTGGACTGAAGCTTTCTTT
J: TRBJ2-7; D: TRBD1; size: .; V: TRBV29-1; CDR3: CSVVRDRGYEQYF; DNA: TGCAGCGTCGTCCGGGACAGGGGTTACGAGCAGTACTTC
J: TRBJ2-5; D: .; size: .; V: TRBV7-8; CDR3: CASSSLPGVVETQYF; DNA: TGTGCCAGCAGCTCCCTACCAGGGGTGGTAGAGACCCAGTACTTC
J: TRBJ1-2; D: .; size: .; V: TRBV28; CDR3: CASSPSTGHGRLLANYGYTF; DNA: TGTGCCAGCAGTCCGTCCACGGGACACGGGCGGTTGTTAGCTAACTATGGCTACACCTTC
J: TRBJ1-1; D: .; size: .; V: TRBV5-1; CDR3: CASSGTTGTNTEAFF; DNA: TGCGCCAGCAGCGGAACGACAGGAACGAACACTGAAGCTTTCTTT
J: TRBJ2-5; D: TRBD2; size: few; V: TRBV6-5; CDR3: CASSYGGGSAETQYF; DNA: TGTGCCAGCAGTTACGGGGGGGGGTCGGCGGAGACCCAGTACTTC
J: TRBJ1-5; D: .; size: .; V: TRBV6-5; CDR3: CASSEGLPQHF; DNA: TGTGCCAGCAGTGAGGGGCTGCCCCAGCATTTT
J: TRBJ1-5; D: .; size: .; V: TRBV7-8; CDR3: CASSLDGVQPQHF; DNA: TGTGCCAGCAGCTTAGACGGGGTACAGCCCCAGCATTTT
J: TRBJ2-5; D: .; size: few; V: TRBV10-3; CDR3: CAISAQGGITETQYF; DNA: TGTGCCATCAGTGCACAGGGGGGGATAACAGAGACCCAGTACTTC
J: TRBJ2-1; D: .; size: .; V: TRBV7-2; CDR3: CASSDSGKGEQFF; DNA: TGTGCCAGCAGTGACTCGGGGAAAGGGGAGCAGTTCTTC
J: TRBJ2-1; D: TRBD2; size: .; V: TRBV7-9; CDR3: CASSHGTSGRGDEQFF; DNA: TGTGCCAGCAGCCACGGGACTAGCGGGAGGGGAGATGAGCAGTTCTTC
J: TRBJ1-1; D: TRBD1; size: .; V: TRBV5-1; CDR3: CASSLALSPTGSNEAFF; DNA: TGCGCCAGCAGCTTGGCACTCTCTCCGACAGGGAGCAATGAAGCTTTCTTT
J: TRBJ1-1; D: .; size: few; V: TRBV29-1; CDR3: CSVFRTDRGAFF; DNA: TGCAGCGTTTTCCGGACAGATCGCGGAGCTTTCTTT
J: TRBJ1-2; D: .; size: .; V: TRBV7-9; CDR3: CASSFAGRVFSGYTF; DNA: TGTGCCAGCAGCTTCGCCGGCAGGGTCTTCTCTGGCTACACCTTC
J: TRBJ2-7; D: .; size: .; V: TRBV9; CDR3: CASSVEPGGEQYF; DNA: TGTGCCAGCAGCGTAGAACCTGGGGGCGAGCAGTACTTC
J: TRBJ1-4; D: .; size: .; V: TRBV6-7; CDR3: CASSSEPRQYFFGTNEKLFF; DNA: TGTGCCAGCAGTTCCGAACCCCGACAGTACTTTTTTGGGACTAATGAAAAACTGTTTTTT
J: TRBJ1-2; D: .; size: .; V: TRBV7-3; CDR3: CASSSSLEGGYTF; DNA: TGTGCCAGCAGCTCCTCACTTGAGGGGGGCTACACCTTC
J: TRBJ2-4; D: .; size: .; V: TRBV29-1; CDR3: CSVEGMGRRMDIQYF; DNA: TGCAGCGTTGAAGGGATGGGGCGGAGGATGGACATTCAGTACTTC